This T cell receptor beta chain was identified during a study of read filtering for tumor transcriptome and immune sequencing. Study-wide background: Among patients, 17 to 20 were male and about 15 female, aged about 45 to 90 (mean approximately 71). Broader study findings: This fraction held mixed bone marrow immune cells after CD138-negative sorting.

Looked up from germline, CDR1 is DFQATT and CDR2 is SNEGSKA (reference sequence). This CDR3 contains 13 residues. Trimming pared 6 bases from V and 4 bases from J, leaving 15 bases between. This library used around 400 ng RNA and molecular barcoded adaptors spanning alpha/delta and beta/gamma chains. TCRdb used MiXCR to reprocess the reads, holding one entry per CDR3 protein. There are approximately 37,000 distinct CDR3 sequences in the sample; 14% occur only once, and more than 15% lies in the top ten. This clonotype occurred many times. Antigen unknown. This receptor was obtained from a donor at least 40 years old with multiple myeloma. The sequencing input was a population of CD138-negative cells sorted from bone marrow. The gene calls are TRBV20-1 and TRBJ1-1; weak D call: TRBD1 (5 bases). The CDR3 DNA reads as TGCAGTGCCACCCCAGGGATCAGCACTGAAGCTTTCTTT. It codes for CSATPGISTEAFF.